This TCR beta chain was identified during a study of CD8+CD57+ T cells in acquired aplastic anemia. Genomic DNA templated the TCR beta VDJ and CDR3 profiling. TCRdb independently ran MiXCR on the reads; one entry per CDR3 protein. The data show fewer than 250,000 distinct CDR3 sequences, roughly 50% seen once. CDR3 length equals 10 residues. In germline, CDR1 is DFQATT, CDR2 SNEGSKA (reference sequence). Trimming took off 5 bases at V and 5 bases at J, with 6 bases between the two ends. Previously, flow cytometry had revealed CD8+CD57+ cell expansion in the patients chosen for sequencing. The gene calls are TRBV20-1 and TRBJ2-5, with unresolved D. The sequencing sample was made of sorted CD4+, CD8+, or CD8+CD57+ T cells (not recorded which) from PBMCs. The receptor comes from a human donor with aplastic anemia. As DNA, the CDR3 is TGCAGTGCTCCCCGGGAGACCCAGTACTTC. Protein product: CSAPRETQYF.